A selection of T cell receptor beta chains follows, all from one sample in a study of blood T cell repertoires in COVID-19. Sequenced by immunoSEQ multiplex PCR; TCRdb stores in-frame clones only, minus some. The sample consists of about 250,000 clones, roughly nine tenths of them appearing once. The specimen sequenced was PBMCs or T cells enriched from blood (not recorded which). These receptor sequences come from a woman aged 18-29 years who had recovered from COVID-19. Each CDR3 is given with its conserved first and last residue. The D gene is left open where the match is weak. Clone size is stated in some rows and not others, as once, few, many or a class when expanded.

d_call	j_call	v_call	clone_size	cdr3_nt	cdr3_aa
TRBD1	TRBJ1-3	TRBV18	.	TGTGCCAGCTCACAGGGACAGCAGTCTGGAAACACCATATATTTT	CASSQGQQSGNTIYF
TRBD1	TRBJ2-7	TRBV5-1	.	TGCGCCAGCAGCCCCGGGACAGGGGTGTACGAGCAGTACTTC	CASSPGTGVYEQYF
TRBD1	TRBJ1-2	TRBV4-1	.	TGCGCCAGCAGCCAAACGACAGGGGGAGGCTACACCTTC	CASSQTTGGGYTF
.	TRBJ2-5	TRBV3-1/TRBV3-2	.	TGTGCCAGCAGCCACGTATTTTGGAGGCTTAAAGAGACCCAGTACTTC	CASSHVFWRLKETQYF
TRBD1	TRBJ1-1	TRBV11-2	.	TGTGCCAGCAGCTTAGTGAATAGGGGGCGCACTGAAGCTTTCTTT	CASSLVNRGRTEAFF
TRBD2	TRBJ2-7	TRBV4-2	.	TGTGCCAGCAGCCAAGCCGGGACTACTGAGGAGCAGTACTTC	CASSQAGTTEEQYF
.	TRBJ1-4	TRBV3-1/TRBV3-2	.	TGTGCCAGCAGCCAAGATATCAGACTGTTTTTT	CASSQDIRLFF
.	TRBJ1-1	TRBV5-4	.	TGTGCCAGCAGCCTGGACAGCAACACTGAAGCTTTCTTT	CASSLDSNTEAFF
TRBD2	TRBJ2-3	TRBV5-1	few	TGCGCCAGCAGCCCGGGGACTAGCGGGGGCACAGATACGCAGTATTTT	CASSPGTSGGTDTQYF
.	TRBJ2-7	TRBV4-1	once	TGCGCCAGCAGCCAAGATACGGTAGTACAGACCTACGAGCAGTACTTC	CASSQDTVVQTYEQYF
TRBD2	TRBJ2-3	TRBV9	.	TGTGCCAGCAGCGTAGTTAGCGGGGGGGAGAATACGCAGTATTTT	CASSVVSGGENTQYF
.	TRBJ1-2	TRBV7-9	.	TGTGCCAGCAGCTCCGACAGCTGGAACTATGGCTACACCTTC	CASSSDSWNYGYTF
.	TRBJ1-1	TRBV5-1	.	TGCGCCAGCAGCGGTGACAGGAACACTGAAGCTTTCTTT	CASSGDRNTEAFF
.	TRBJ2-3	TRBV5-1	.	TGCGCCAGCAGCTTGGACGGGTACACAGATACGCAGTATTTT	CASSLDGYTDTQYF
TRBD1	TRBJ2-6	TRBV7-2	.	TGTGCCAGCAGCTTAGGGCCCAGGGGGATTGGGGCCAACGTCCTGACTTTC	CASSLGPRGIGANVLTF
.	TRBJ2-5	TRBV4-2	few	TGTGCCAGCAGCCTCAGGGTCCTGCAAGAGACCCAGTACTTC	CASSLRVLQETQYF
.	TRBJ1-5	TRBV4-2	.	TGTGCCAGCAGCCAACAGGGTTCCTCGCAGCCCCAGCATTTT	CASSQQGSSQPQHF
.	TRBJ1-1	TRBV10-3	.	TGTGCCATCAGTGAGTCGACAGTGAACACTGAAGCTTTCTTT	CAISESTVNTEAFF
TRBD1	TRBJ1-5	TRBV2	.	TGTGCCAGCAGGGGAATGACAGGGGCAAGTTTTGGGAATCAGCCCCAGCATTTT	CASRGMTGASFGNQPQHF
.	TRBJ2-2	TRBV2	.	TGTGCCAGCAGGGTTGAGACCGGGGAGCTGTTTTTT	CASRVETGELFF
TRBD1	TRBJ1-4	TRBV5-1	few	TGCGCCAGCAGCTTAGATGGACAGGGAGGCTTGGTTGAAAAACTGTTTTTT	CASSLDGQGGLVEKLFF
TRBD1	TRBJ1-1	TRBV24-1	.	TGTGCCACCAGCGCAACAGGGGAGCGTAGCACTGAAGCTTTCTTT	CATSATGERSTEAFF
TRBD1	TRBJ1-6	TRBV27	.	TGTGCCAGCAGTACCGACAGGGGGAGTAATTCACCCCTCCACTTT	CASSTDRGSNSPLHF
.	TRBJ2-3	TRBV18	.	TGTGCCAGCTCACCGACTAGCACAGATACGCAGTATTTT	CASSPTSTDTQYF
TRBD1	TRBJ2-1	TRBV5-1	.	TGCGCCAGCAGCTCCGGGGGACAGGAGAAGTTCTTC	CASSSGGQEKFF
TRBD2	TRBJ2-1	TRBV2	.	TGTGCCAGCAGTCTAGCGGAGTACAATGAGCAGTTCTTC	CASSLAEYNEQFF